This T cell receptor (beta chain) was recorded in a study of cytomegalovirus exposure and HLA in healthy donors. The study sampled nominally healthy donors, though unrecorded immune exposures were likely. The CDR3 runs to 17 residues. Germline CDR1 and CDR2: SGHTA and FQGTGA. Losses at the gene ends were 3 bases for V and 3 bases for J; bases not matched to a gene: 9. In the PCR, 60 Vbeta and 13 Jbeta primers were used. Method: immunoSEQ multiplex PCR; TCRdb's copy keeps in-frame clones and lacks some. The sample carries around 210,000 clones, roughly 84% recorded once. The specimen sequenced was PBMCs. This TCR derives from a girl aged 2 to 9 in good health and CMV-seronegative. The chain couples TRBV7-3 to TRBJ2-2; 8 bases are shared with TRBD1. This chain's CDR3 is CASSLGTGGRDTGELFF. Here the CDR3 DNA reads TGTGCCAGCAGCTTGGGAACAGGGGGACGTGACACCGGGGAGCTGTTTTTT.